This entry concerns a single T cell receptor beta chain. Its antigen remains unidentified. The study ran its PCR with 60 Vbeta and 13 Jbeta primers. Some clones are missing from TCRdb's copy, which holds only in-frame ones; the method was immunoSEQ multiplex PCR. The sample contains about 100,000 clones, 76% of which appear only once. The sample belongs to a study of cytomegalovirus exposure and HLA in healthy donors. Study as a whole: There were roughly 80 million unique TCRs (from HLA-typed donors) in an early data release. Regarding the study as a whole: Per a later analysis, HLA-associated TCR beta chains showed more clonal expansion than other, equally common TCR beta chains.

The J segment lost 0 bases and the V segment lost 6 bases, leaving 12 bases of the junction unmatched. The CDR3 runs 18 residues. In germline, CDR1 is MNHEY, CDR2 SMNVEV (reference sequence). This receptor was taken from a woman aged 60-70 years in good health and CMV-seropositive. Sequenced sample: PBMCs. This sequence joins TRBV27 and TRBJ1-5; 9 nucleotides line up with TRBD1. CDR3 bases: TGTGCCAGCAGCCGACTCGGACAGGGGACCTATAGCAATCAGCCCCAGCATTTT. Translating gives CASSRLGQGTYSNQPQHF.